Listed below are T cell receptor beta chains from one sample, sequenced in a study of CD8+ T cells in alopecia areata. The method was immunoSEQ multiplex PCR; TCRdb's version includes in-frame clones alone and lacks a portion of them. The data show 110,000 to 150,000 clones, 70% to 90% seen once. The material was CD8+ T cells sorted from blood, obtained at week 4, from a patient treated with tofacitinib. The receptors come from a human donor with alopecia areata. Both conserved end residues are part of each CDR3. The order of the fields is V gene, clone size, D gene, J gene, CDR3 protein, CDR3 DNA. The D gene is left open where the match is weak. Where a row states a size, it is once, few, many or the class of an expanded clone; other rows omit it.

V: TRBV6-5
size: .
D: .
J: TRBJ1-5
CDR3: CASSPGSFNQPQHF
DNA: TGTGCCAGCAGTCCAGGGTCGTTTAATCAGCCCCAGCATTTT

V: TRBV6-5
size: .
D: .
J: TRBJ1-1
CDR3: CASSRTVSTTEAFF
DNA: TGTGCCAGCAGTAGGACAGTAAGTACCACTGAAGCTTTCTTT

V: TRBV18
size: few
D: .
J: TRBJ2-7
CDR3: CASSLSGTIIYEQYF
DNA: TGTGCCAGCTCCCTATCCGGGACAATCATCTACGAGCAGTACTTC

V: TRBV5-1
size: .
D: TRBD2
J: TRBJ2-1
CDR3: CASSFGRGGRNEQFF
DNA: TGCGCCAGCAGCTTCGGACGGGGGGGCCGCAATGAGCAGTTCTTC

V: TRBV9
size: .
D: TRBD2
J: TRBJ2-7
CDR3: CASSDRLAGIDEQYF
DNA: TGTGCCAGCAGCGATCGACTAGCGGGAATCGACGAGCAGTACTTC

V: TRBV4-1
size: .
D: .
J: TRBJ1-1
CDR3: CASSQVLVTEAFF
DNA: TGCGCCAGCAGCCAAGTCCTGGTAACTGAAGCTTTCTTT

V: TRBV18
size: .
D: .
J: TRBJ2-3
CDR3: CASSDQRLEPTQYF
DNA: TGTGCCAGCTCCGACCAGCGCCTTGAGCCCACGCAGTATTTT

V: TRBV2
size: .
D: .
J: TRBJ1-1
CDR3: CASSVHNTEAFF
DNA: TGTGCCAGCAGTGTCCATAACACTGAAGCTTTCTTT

V: TRBV7-9
size: .
D: TRBD1
J: TRBJ2-5
CDR3: CASSSRDRSWETQYF
DNA: TGTGCCAGCAGCTCCCGGGACAGGAGCTGGGAGACCCAGTACTTC

V: TRBV5-1
size: .
D: TRBD1
J: TRBJ2-6
CDR3: CASSAGTAASGANVLTF
DNA: TGCGCCAGCAGCGCCGGGACAGCGGCTTCTGGGGCCAACGTCCTGACTTTC

V: TRBV5-1
size: .
D: TRBD1
J: TRBJ2-4
CDR3: CASSQTGEAGRYIQYF
DNA: TGCGCCAGCAGCCAGACAGGGGAGGCCGGTCGGTACATTCAGTACTTC

V: TRBV18
size: .
D: TRBD1
J: TRBJ2-1
CDR3: CASSPPELDRVRGLLYNEQFF
DNA: TGTGCCAGCTCACCACCTGAGCTGGACAGGGTTCGTGGACTACTCTACAATGAGCAGTTCTTC

V: TRBV7-9
size: .
D: TRBD1
J: TRBJ2-7
CDR3: CASSSGEGDRGVYEQYF
DNA: TGTGCCAGCAGCTCGGGGGAAGGAGACAGGGGTGTGTACGAGCAGTACTTC

V: TRBV9
size: once
D: .
J: TRBJ1-6
CDR3: CASTPGRGSYNSPLHF
DNA: TGTGCCAGCACCCCAGGGAGAGGCTCCTATAATTCACCCCTCCACTTT

V: TRBV4-1
size: .
D: TRBD1
J: TRBJ2-7
CDR3: CASSTGQGSEQYF
DNA: TGCGCCAGCAGCACAGGACAGGGGAGCGAGCAGTACTTC

V: TRBV6-4
size: .
D: .
J: TRBJ2-3
CDR3: CASSDSINVQTSVGQYF
DNA: TGTGCCAGCAGTGACTCGATCAACGTTCAGACAAGTGTGGGGCAGTATTTT

V: TRBV9
size: .
D: .
J: TRBJ1-1
CDR3: CASEATVEGVFF
DNA: TGTGCCAGCGAAGCGACAGTGGAGGGCGTTTTCTTT

V: TRBV6-1
size: few
D: TRBD1
J: TRBJ2-3
CDR3: CAARDRASADTQYF
DNA: TGTGCCGCCCGGGACAGGGCCTCCGCAGATACGCAGTATTTT

V: TRBV27
size: .
D: .
J: TRBJ2-5
CDR3: CASSSITGSEETQYF
DNA: TGTGCCAGCAGTTCGATTACAGGGTCGGAAGAGACCCAGTACTTC

V: TRBV10-3
size: .
D: .
J: TRBJ2-7
CDR3: CAISVSPSYEQYF
DNA: TGTGCCATCAGTGTGAGTCCCTCCTACGAGCAGTACTTC

V: TRBV25-1
size: .
D: TRBD1
J: TRBJ1-2
CDR3: CASSGYRGTYGYTF
DNA: TGTGCCAGCAGTGGCTACAGGGGCACCTATGGCTACACCTTC

V: TRBV27
size: .
D: TRBD2
J: TRBJ2-3
CDR3: CASSLGLVDTQYF
DNA: TGTGCCAGCAGCTTAGGACTAGTCGATACGCAGTATTTT

V: TRBV6-1
size: .
D: .
J: TRBJ2-7
CDR3: CASSERGSYEQYF
DNA: TGTGCCAGCAGTGAAAGGGGGTCCTACGAGCAGTACTTC

V: TRBV19
size: .
D: .
J: TRBJ1-1
CDR3: CASSTPGVNTEAFF
DNA: TGTGCCAGTAGTACTCCAGGGGTGAACACTGAAGCTTTCTTT

V: TRBV29-1
size: .
D: .
J: TRBJ2-2
CDR3: CSVSGRGTGELFF
DNA: TGCAGCGTATCGGGCAGGGGCACCGGGGAGCTGTTTTTT

V: TRBV29-1
size: .
D: TRBD1
J: TRBJ1-2
CDR3: CSVESTGEGYGYTF
DNA: TGCAGCGTTGAGTCAACAGGGGAGGGGTATGGCTACACCTTC

V: TRBV4-1
size: few
D: TRBD2
J: TRBJ2-2
CDR3: CASSQGPTSGSGELFF
DNA: TGCGCCAGCAGCCAAGGTCCCACTAGCGGGAGCGGGGAGCTGTTTTTT

V: TRBV7-9
size: .
D: TRBD1
J: TRBJ1-1
CDR3: CASSLGDRDAFF
DNA: TGTGCCAGCAGCTTAGGGGACAGGGACGCTTTCTTT

V: TRBV25-1
size: .
D: TRBD1
J: TRBJ2-7
CDR3: CASSESQGARGEQYF
DNA: TGTGCCAGCAGTGAATCACAGGGGGCCCGCGGGGAGCAGTACTTC

V: TRBV6-5
size: once
D: .
J: TRBJ1-4
CDR3: CASSYGTSEKLFF
DNA: TGTGCCAGCAGTTACGGGACAAGTGAAAAACTGTTTTTT

V: TRBV29-1
size: once
D: TRBD1
J: TRBJ2-2
CDR3: CSVEVWDRDTGELFF
DNA: TGCAGCGTTGAAGTATGGGACAGGGACACCGGGGAGCTGTTTTTT

V: TRBV6-5
size: .
D: .
J: TRBJ1-3
CDR3: CASSYSTGSGNTIYF
DNA: TGTGCCAGCAGTTACTCGACAGGCTCTGGAAACACCATATATTTT

V: TRBV7-7
size: .
D: TRBD2
J: TRBJ2-1
CDR3: CASSLASGGFNEQFF
DNA: TGTGCTAGCAGCTTAGCTAGCGGGGGATTCAATGAGCAGTTCTTC

V: TRBV5-1
size: .
D: TRBD1
J: TRBJ2-3
CDR3: CASSVGQGSDTQYF
DNA: TGCGCCAGCAGCGTGGGACAGGGGTCAGATACGCAGTATTTT

V: TRBV19
size: .
D: .
J: TRBJ1-2
CDR3: CASSLQGYGYTF
DNA: TGTGCCAGTAGTCTACAAGGTTATGGCTACACCTTC

V: TRBV6-5
size: .
D: .
J: TRBJ1-5
CDR3: CASSQTEDQPQHF
DNA: TGTGCCAGCAGCCAGACAGAAGATCAGCCCCAGCATTTT

V: TRBV5-4
size: .
D: TRBD2
J: TRBJ2-7
CDR3: CASSLVGTRYEQYF
DNA: TGTGCCAGCAGCTTGGTTGGGACTAGGTACGAGCAGTACTTC

V: TRBV27
size: .
D: .
J: TRBJ2-6
CDR3: CASSRTGSGANVLTF
DNA: TGTGCCAGCAGCCGAACAGGGTCTGGGGCCAACGTCCTGACTTTC

V: TRBV27
size: .
D: TRBD1
J: TRBJ1-4
CDR3: CASTPGTGDEKLFF
DNA: TGTGCCAGCACCCCGGGAACAGGGGATGAAAAACTGTTTTTT

V: TRBV4-1
size: .
D: TRBD1
J: TRBJ2-2
CDR3: CATTRTGDTGELFF
DNA: TGCGCGACCACACGGACAGGGGACACCGGGGAGCTGTTTTTT

V: TRBV6-1
size: .
D: TRBD2
J: TRBJ2-1
CDR3: CASTAGGPYNEQFF
DNA: TGTGCCAGCACGGCGGGGGGGCCCTACAATGAGCAGTTCTTC

V: TRBV29-1
size: .
D: .
J: TRBJ2-5
CDR3: CSVVEGPQETQYF
DNA: TGCAGCGTTGTAGAGGGCCCCCAAGAGACCCAGTACTTC

V: TRBV29-1
size: .
D: TRBD1
J: TRBJ2-5
CDR3: CSVESPDRGQGQETQYF
DNA: TGCAGCGTTGAGTCGCCGGACAGGGGACAAGGCCAAGAGACCCAGTACTTC

V: TRBV27
size: .
D: TRBD1
J: TRBJ1-1
CDR3: CASSSDRGDTEAFF
DNA: TGTGCCAGCAGCTCAGACAGGGGAGACACTGAAGCTTTCTTT

V: TRBV4-1
size: .
D: .
J: TRBJ2-5
CDR3: CASSQGPSAVETQYF
DNA: TGCGCCAGCAGCCAAGGTCCCAGTGCGGTGGAGACCCAGTACTTC

V: TRBV7-9
size: few
D: .
J: TRBJ2-7
CDR3: CASSPTPGAYEQYF
DNA: TGTGCCAGCAGCCCCACCCCAGGGGCCTACGAGCAGTACTTC

V: TRBV29-1
size: .
D: .
J: TRBJ2-1
CDR3: CSVERGALNEQFF
DNA: TGCAGCGTTGAAAGAGGAGCCCTCAATGAGCAGTTCTTC

V: TRBV7-9
size: .
D: TRBD2
J: TRBJ2-7
CDR3: CASSLEAGGSDEQYF
DNA: TGTGCCAGCAGCTTAGAAGCGGGAGGGTCCGACGAGCAGTACTTC

V: TRBV19
size: .
D: .
J: TRBJ2-3
CDR3: CASSSRVSKVDTQYF
DNA: TGTGCCAGTAGTTCCCGGGTCTCTAAGGTGGATACGCAGTATTTT